The rows below give T cell receptor beta chains drawn from one sample of a study of blood T cell repertoires in COVID-19. The protocol was immunoSEQ multiplex PCR, while the TCRdb copy is restricted to in-frame clones and leaves out a portion. The top ten hold 5.7% of the sample, which has around 100,000 clones, roughly 92% seen once. The material sequenced was peripheral blood. These receptors originate from a man aged 45 to 65 with active COVID-19. Each CDR3 is given with its conserved first and last residue. A D gene is named only where the DNA matches it firmly. The listing skips clone size in some rows; elsewhere it reads once, few, many or a size class.

D: NA
V: TRBV2
J: TRBJ2-7
size: NA
DNA: TGTGCCAGCAGTGAAGGGGCGGGTCACTACGAGCAGTACTTC
CDR3: CASSEGAGHYEQYF

D: NA
V: TRBV10-3
J: TRBJ2-1
size: NA
DNA: TGTGCCATCAGTCAAGACTTCAGCTCCTACAATGAGCAGTTCTTC
CDR3: CAISQDFSSYNEQFF

D: NA
V: TRBV4-1
J: TRBJ2-1
size: NA
DNA: TGCGCCAGCAGCCGTCGAGTAGCGGAGAACTATGAGCAGTTCTTC
CDR3: CASSRRVAENYEQFF

D: NA
V: TRBV28
J: TRBJ2-5
size: NA
DNA: TGTGCCAGCAGTTTATTAGGGGTCCAAGAGACCCAGTACTTC
CDR3: CASSLLGVQETQYF

D: TRBD1
V: TRBV30
J: TRBJ1-2
size: NA
DNA: TGTGCCTGGAGTGTATCGGGACAGGTCGGCGGCTACACCTTC
CDR3: CAWSVSGQVGGYTF

D: NA
V: TRBV10-2
J: TRBJ1-5
size: NA
DNA: TGCGCCAGCAGTAAAGGGGGAGATCAGCCCCAGCATTTT
CDR3: CASSKGGDQPQHF

D: TRBD1
V: TRBV11-2
J: TRBJ1-6
size: NA
DNA: TGTGCCAGCAGCGGTTTGACAGGGAGGTACTCACCCCTCCACTTT
CDR3: CASSGLTGRYSPLHF

D: NA
V: TRBV5-6
J: TRBJ1-5
size: few
DNA: TGTGCCAGCCCCCCGGATTCGCGGAGGTCTAATCAGCCCCAGCATTTT
CDR3: CASPPDSRRSNQPQHF

D: TRBD2
V: TRBV7-3
J: TRBJ2-3
size: NA
DNA: TGTGCCAGCAGCTTAAACCTGGGGGGGAGAGATACGCAGTATTTT
CDR3: CASSLNLGGRDTQYF

D: NA
V: TRBV18
J: TRBJ1-6
size: NA
DNA: TGTGCCAGCTCACCAAGGGAGGCGGTGGATTCACCCCTCCACTTT
CDR3: CASSPREAVDSPLHF

D: NA
V: TRBV11-2
J: TRBJ2-7
size: NA
DNA: TGTGCCAGCAGCATTGGGGCCAGCTTCTCCTACGAGCAGTACTTC
CDR3: CASSIGASFSYEQYF

D: TRBD2
V: TRBV11-2
J: TRBJ2-5
size: NA
DNA: TGTGCCAGCAGCTTAGCCCGACTAGCGGGTCAAGAGACCCAGTACTTC
CDR3: CASSLARLAGQETQYF

D: TRBD1
V: TRBV28
J: TRBJ2-7
size: NA
DNA: TGTGCCAGCAGTCCGCCTACAGGGGGCGAGCAGTACTTC
CDR3: CASSPPTGGEQYF

D: NA
V: TRBV7-9
J: TRBJ2-5
size: NA
DNA: TGTGCCAGCAGCTTAGGAGTGGGCAGGGGAGAAGAGACCCAGTACTTC
CDR3: CASSLGVGRGEETQYF

D: TRBD2
V: TRBV28
J: TRBJ2-1
size: once
DNA: TGTGCCAGCAGGCCTAGCGGGTGGGCGAATGAGCAGTTCTTC
CDR3: CASRPSGWANEQFF

D: TRBD1
V: TRBV5-4
J: TRBJ2-5
size: NA
DNA: TGTGCCAGCAGCTTCCGACAGGGGCAAGAGACCCAGTACTTC
CDR3: CASSFRQGQETQYF

D: NA
V: TRBV10-3
J: TRBJ1-1
size: NA
DNA: TGTGCCATCAGTGATCAGATGAACACTGAAGCTTTCTTT
CDR3: CAISDQMNTEAFF

D: TRBD2
V: TRBV29-1
J: TRBJ2-1
size: NA
DNA: TGCAGCGTTATGACTAGCGGCCCTATAAATGAGCAGTTCTTC
CDR3: CSVMTSGPINEQFF

D: NA
V: TRBV3-1/TRBV3-2
J: TRBJ1-1
size: NA
DNA: TGTGCCAGCAGCCAAGGGGTAGCTCAAGCTTTCTTT
CDR3: CASSQGVAQAFF

D: NA
V: TRBV18
J: TRBJ2-7
size: NA
DNA: TGTGCCAGCTCACTCCGGGGAGATGAGCAGTACTTC
CDR3: CASSLRGDEQYF

D: NA
V: TRBV5-1
J: TRBJ2-1
size: NA
DNA: TGCGCCAGCGTCGGGGATAGGAATGAGCAGTTCTTC
CDR3: CASVGDRNEQFF

D: TRBD1
V: TRBV6-5
J: TRBJ1-2
size: NA
DNA: TGTGCCAGCAGTTACTCGGGACAGGTCTCTGCTGGCTACACCTTC
CDR3: CASSYSGQVSAGYTF

D: TRBD1
V: TRBV27
J: TRBJ1-5
size: NA
DNA: TGTGCCAGCAGCTCCGGGACAGGCGTGAAGCCCCAGCATTTT
CDR3: CASSSGTGVKPQHF

D: NA
V: TRBV10-1
J: TRBJ1-3
size: NA
DNA: TGCGCCAGCAGTGCCGTCGGATACGGGGACACCATATATTTT
CDR3: CASSAVGYGDTIYF

D: TRBD1
V: TRBV5-1
J: TRBJ2-1
size: NA
DNA: TGCGCCAGCAGCTTGGTGGGACAGCAATACAATGAGCAGTTCTTC
CDR3: CASSLVGQQYNEQFF

D: NA
V: TRBV6-1
J: TRBJ1-1
size: NA
DNA: TGTGCCAGCAGTGGACAGGCCTTCATTCTTTTGGCTGAAGCTTTCTTT
CDR3: CASSGQAFILLAEAFF

D: TRBD1
V: TRBV5-5
J: TRBJ1-1
size: NA
DNA: TGTGCCAGCAGTTCCCGGGACAGGAACACTGAAGCTTTCTTT
CDR3: CASSSRDRNTEAFF